The T cell receptor (beta chain) under discussion was sequenced for a study of breast tumors, draining lymph nodes, adjacent tissues. TCRdb reprocessed the multiplex PCR reads via MiXCR and lists one record per CDR3 protein. The table lists approximately 23,000 distinct CDR3 sequences, approximately 70% of them singletons. There are many counts of this clonotype. The TCR was taken from a female donor with breast cancer. Some clones in this sample may be carry-over from other donors' samples. The sample consisted of tumor-adjacent breast tissue.

CDR3 sequence (DNA): TGTGCCAGCAGTTCAACCGGGGGACGGAATGAGCAGTTCTTC. It yields the protein CASSSTGGRNEQFF. J is TRBJ2-1 and V is TRBV12-3 or TRBV12-4, with D possibly TRBD2 on 6 matching bases. Between the trimmed V and J ends, which lost 4 bases and 7 bases, there was a span of 14 bases. The CDR3 covers 14 residues.